A selection of T cell receptor beta chains follows, all from one sample in a study of blood T cell repertoires in COVID-19. Sequencing was performed with immunoSEQ multiplex PCR; in TCRdb, only in-frame clones are kept and a portion is missing. The sample holds fewer than 250,000 clones; 83% are singletons and the top ten take approximately 4.9%. Sequenced input: PBMCs or T cells enriched from blood (not recorded which). These receptors were obtained from a woman in her 50s who had been exposed to COVID-19. Both conserved end residues are part of each CDR3. The D gene is left open where the match is weak. Clone size is stated in some rows and not others, as once, few, many or a class when expanded.

clone_size	v_call	j_call	d_call	cdr3_aa	cdr3_nt
NA	TRBV18	TRBJ1-5	NA	CASSPGGRVFGQPQHF	TGTGCCAGCTCACCAGGGGGGAGGGTCTTCGGTCAGCCCCAGCATTTT
NA	TRBV5-1	TRBJ1-1	TRBD1	CASSLSSGGTEAFF	TGCGCCAGCAGCTTATCCTCAGGGGGGACTGAAGCTTTCTTT
NA	TRBV27	TRBJ2-7	TRBD1	CASSYGQGSYEQYF	TGTGCCAGCAGTTACGGACAGGGATCCTACGAGCAGTACTTC
NA	TRBV18	TRBJ1-1	NA	CASSPRLTYEGTEAFF	TGTGCCAGCTCACCACGGTTGACATACGAGGGTACTGAAGCTTTCTTT
NA	TRBV3-1/TRBV3-2	TRBJ1-3	NA	CASSQQGPTGNTIYF	TGTGCCAGCAGCCAACAGGGGCCCACTGGAAACACCATATATTTT
NA	TRBV5-1	TRBJ1-1	NA	CASSNDMNTEAFF	TGCGCCAGCAGCAACGACATGAACACTGAAGCTTTCTTT
NA	TRBV18	TRBJ1-5	NA	CASSPDRNTTPQHF	TGTGCCAGCTCTCCGGACAGAAACACCACGCCCCAGCATTTT
once	TRBV5-1	TRBJ1-2	NA	CASSLDGAPNYGYTF	TGCGCCAGCAGCTTGGATGGAGCCCCTAACTATGGCTACACCTTC
NA	TRBV19	TRBJ2-3	TRBD2	CASSMGGLPPDTQYF	TGTGCCAGTAGTATGGGGGGACTACCTCCAGATACGCAGTATTTT
NA	TRBV18	TRBJ2-7	NA	CASSPPKGEQYF	TGTGCCAGCTCACCACCGAAGGGGGAGCAGTACTTC
NA	TRBV6-6	TRBJ2-3	NA	CASSFSGDTQYF	TGTGCCAGCAGTTTTTCAGGGGATACGCAGTATTTT
NA	TRBV19	TRBJ1-2	NA	CASSIGGNGYTF	TGTGCCAGTAGTATTGGGGGGAATGGCTACACCTTC
NA	TRBV15	TRBJ2-5	NA	CATSRDRGARQETQYF	TGTGCCACCAGCAGAGATCGGGGGGCCCGCCAAGAGACCCAGTACTTC
once	TRBV5-1	TRBJ2-1	TRBD2	CASSLLAGGPLTYNEQFF	TGCGCCAGCAGCTTACTAGCGGGGGGGCCTTTGACCTACAATGAGCAGTTCTTC
once	TRBV2	TRBJ1-2	TRBD1	CASLDRGAYGYTF	TGTGCCAGCCTTGACAGGGGTGCATATGGCTACACCTTC
NA	TRBV4-3	TRBJ2-7	TRBD1	CASSQNRGVTYEQYF	TGCGCCAGCAGCCAGAACAGGGGGGTTACCTACGAGCAGTACTTC
NA	TRBV5-1	TRBJ1-1	TRBD1	CASSLGDSGEAFF	TGCGCCAGCAGCTTGGGGGACAGTGGTGAAGCTTTCTTT
NA	TRBV5-1	TRBJ1-1	TRBD1	CASSPGSRGGASFF	TGCGCCAGCAGCCCAGGGTCGAGAGGGGGCGCGTCTTTCTTT
NA	TRBV24-1	TRBJ2-3	NA	CATSEINSPDTQYF	TGTGCCACCAGTGAAATAAACTCTCCAGATACGCAGTATTTT
NA	TRBV27	TRBJ2-1	TRBD2	CASTPAGGSYNEQFF	TGTGCCAGCACCCCAGCGGGGGGCTCTTACAATGAGCAGTTCTTC
NA	TRBV28	TRBJ2-1	TRBD1	CASSYPGQINEQFF	TGTGCCAGCAGTTACCCGGGACAGATCAATGAGCAGTTCTTC
NA	TRBV7-9	TRBJ2-7	TRBD2	CASSFLAGSNYEQYF	TGTGCCAGCAGCTTTCTAGCGGGGAGCAACTACGAGCAGTACTTC
NA	TRBV5-6	TRBJ2-7	TRBD1	CASSFGTGRYEQYF	TGTGCCAGCAGCTTTGGGACAGGGCGCTACGAGCAGTACTTC
NA	TRBV2	TRBJ1-2	NA	CASSYRRGYGYTF	TGTGCCAGCAGTTACCGACGGGGCTATGGCTACACCTTC